This T cell receptor beta chain was sequenced during a study of T cells in Graves' hyperthyroidism and ophthalmopathy (dated by TCRdb to between 2018 and 2021). About the investigation overall: Peripheral blood samples were taken at the time of initial diagnosis, prior to any treatment. To identify distinguishing TCR V-J signatures, a discovery cohort of around 98 patients was used, comprising 40 to 45 with Graves' ophthalmopathy and some 60 with stable Graves' hyperthyroidism. Prospective prediction of ophthalmopathy was tested in an independent validation cohort consisting of roughly 19 hyperthyroidism patients and approximately 16 patients who later progressed to ophthalmopathy. The approximately 97 discovery patients were randomly divided into training and test sets at a 7:3 ratio. The study also compared thyroid tissue and blood T-cell repertoires from several Graves' hyperthyroidism patients. After sampling, hyperthyroidism patients received methimazole starting at 30 mg daily, and ophthalmopathy patients received high-dose intravenous methylprednisolone. TCR Vbeta CDR3 sequencing of roughly 140 peripheral blood samples (roughly 41 ophthalmopathy, 75 to 85 hyperthyroidism and approximately 17 progressor patients) is reported in the paper. Broader findings and caveats from the paper: Most expanded thyroid clonotypes (frequency above 0.001) were also found in blood, which suggests that blood repertoires may mirror thyroid immune responses. In validation, progression to ophthalmopathy was predicted by the model with 70% to 71% sensitivity and 72.22% specificity, a median of about 6.4 months before onset. Sample size was not statistically predetermined, and investigators were not blinded to group allocation. A model built on a 13 V-J signature distinguished ophthalmopathy from stable hyperthyroidism, reaching roughly 88% sensitivity and about 81% specificity in cross-validation and 80%/75% in testing.

At least ten counts were recorded for this clonotype. The target of this receptor is not known. There are no base qualities to consult, and no much larger clone falls within one base. TCR beta CDR3 regions were amplified from RNA transcripts. For the first round of RT-PCR on the TCR CDR3, the HTBI primer set was used together with the Qiagen OneStep RT-PCR kit. Libraries were constructed in a second round of multiplex PCR, after which size selection and purification were performed. The libraries were sequenced on an Illumina HiSeq2000 using paired-end 100 bp reads. As for how the authors treated the data: SOAPnuke was used to process the raw data, throwing out any read that contained adapters or uncalled bases, had a mean Phred below 15, or lacked an exact constant-primer or identifier match. High-quality paired reads were merged with COPE v1.2.5, and unique nucleotide sequences were defined as clonotypes. Clonotypes were aligned to IMGT TRBV, TRBD and TRBJ reference segments using MiTCR v1.1. Analysis was restricted to V-J combinations with a frequency above 0.0001, which covered about 99% of repertoires. A TCS score was defined as the ratio of F50 (clonal expansion) to E x V (chaos), with BLOSUM62-based TCRdist applied between CDR3 peptides within each V-J. Welch's t-statistics and random forest reduced fewer than 600 V-J features to 13, which were used in a naive Bayes classifier (R e1071). Using fastp at Q25 and MiXCR, TCRdb reprocessed the public reads and kept productive beta chains. Every entry covers one CDR3 protein and lists the most common genes and DNA from its rows. The V and J calls shown here were made by TCRdb, not taken from the authors' results. Present in this sample are approximately 620,000 distinct CDR3 sequences, about 14% of which were seen just once. Roughly 5.5% of the sample is in the top ten clones.

CDR3 length: 15 amino acids, cysteine to phenylalanine. Solely the CDR3 DNA is kept, with 45 bases framed from the first base. Reading the germline V gene gives CDR1 SGHTA and CDR2 FQGNSA. The germline V and J ends show losses of 1 base and 3 bases respectively, and no gene match explains 3 bases of the junction. Hyperthyroidism patients were newly diagnosed, had a disease duration of under 2 months, and were aged 18 to 65 years. Patients with uncontrolled infections, other autoimmune diseases, pregnancy or lactation were excluded. Diagnoses were based on clinical symptoms, serum thyroxine and TRAb, thyroid ultrasound and orbital computed tomography. Blood from progressor patients was drawn when they were first diagnosed with hyperthyroidism, before any ophthalmopathy symptoms appeared. PBMCs were isolated from 10 ml of fresh peripheral blood by Ficoll-Paque density gradient centrifugation. Progressor patients were first diagnosed with Graves' hyperthyroidism and then developed ophthalmopathy during follow-up. Trizol reagent was used to extract total RNA, and RNA quality was then checked on an Agilent 2100 Bioanalyzer.

This sequence was found in a woman in her thirties with Graves' hyperthyroidism that later progressed to Graves' ophthalmopathy. This chain is built from TRBV7-2 and TRBJ2-1, and 7 junction bases match TRBD1. The sequencing input was blood. The CDR3 amino acid sequence is: CASSLGQGGYNEQFF. The DNA sequence is given as TGTGCCAGCAGCTTAGGACAGGGTGGCTACAATGAGCAGTTCTTC.